Sequencing of this T cell receptor beta chain was carried out in a study of human T cells and chemical hapten exposure. For this clonotype: What it binds is not known.

Study observations and caveats: Relative to controls, expanded TCRs formed significantly more large CDR3 similarity clusters.

Time point noted: patch test 3, about 24 weeks after DPC sensitization. Noted treatment: therapeutic diphenylcyclopropenone sensitization with weekly scalp DPC. Via MiXCR, TCRdb re-called the RACE reads, giving one row per CDR3 protein. The sample has around 200,000 distinct CDR3 sequences, approximately 26% seen once; the top ten hold roughly 2.5%. There are 15 residues in the CDR3. CDR1 and CDR2 from the germline V gene are MNHEY and SMNVEV (reference sequence). Trimming cost V 7 bases and J 5 bases, with 19 bases left between them. Sequencing was performed on whole blood, taken in connection with sensitization to the hapten diphenylcyclopropenone (DPC). The receptor's source is a woman in her thirties or forties with alopecia areata. Some clones in this sample may be carry-over from other donors' samples. The J gene is TRBJ2-3, the V gene TRBV27; possibly TRBD2 for D (6 bases). CDR3 amino acids: CASKGLAGGEDTQYF. The CDR3, as DNA: TGTGCCAGCAAGGGTCTAGCCGGAGGGGAAGATACGCAGTATTTT.